A single TCR beta chain is shown here with its context. Its antigen is unidentified. Built from TCR beta cDNA, the libraries had unique molecular identifiers in them. The T cell input of roughly 1 to 11 million gave about 500,000 cDNA molecules. TCRdb ran MiXCR on the PCR reads and lists one entry per CDR3 protein. The data contain 650,000 to 850,000 distinct CDR3 sequences, about half of them seen just once; the ten biggest clones take up approximately 5%. This record comes from a study of post-analysis software for immune sequencing data. Study outcomes and limitations: Same-batch preparations were strongly co-clustered by F measure. Comparison with controls showed significantly lower normalized Chao1 diversity in multiple sclerosis patients.

This sequence originates from a girl under 18 with multiple sclerosis. Sequenced: blood.

The DNA for the CDR3 is TGCAGTCCACCGACAGGGGTTAGCACTGAAGCTTTCTTT. This translates into CSPPTGVSTEAFF. The chain joins TRBV20-1 to TRBJ1-1; 8 bases are shared with TRBD1. The CDR3 sequence is 13 residues long. With V trimmed by 8 bases and J by 4 bases, 9 bases remained unmatched. Per the germline V gene, CDR1 is DFQATT and CDR2 is SNEGSKA (reference sequence).